This TCR beta chain was documented in a study of T cells expressing NK-cell markers (dated by TCRdb to 2020 to 2021). For context, the study as a whole: In sorted CD3+CD56+NKG2C+, CD3+CD56+NKG2C- and CD3+CD56-NKG2C+ T-cell subsets from about 8 donors, TCR beta-chain repertoires were profiled. The study sequenced eight donors, all healthy volunteers chosen at random: three men and five women. Sequencing of the libraries produced 2 x 150 bp reads on Illumina HiSeq 2000/2500, MiSeq or NextSeq. Seven of the eight sequenced donors were HCMV-seropositive and one was HCMV-seronegative.

To note about this clonotype: The antigen it binds to is not known.

The study at large found these results: It remained unclear whether the expanded NKG2C-expressing T cell clones were specific for HCMV antigens. Those dominant clonotypes were again the most abundant among CD3+CD56-NKG2C+ cells in a handful of donors, at roughly 25-65%. In 5 to 7 donors, the dominant CD3+CD56+NKG2C+ clonotypes ranked among the top 10 CD8+ clonotypes, making up about 1.0-7.5% of CD8+ T cells.

From a lookup of the germline V gene, CDR1 and CDR2 are MDHEN and SYDVKM. Reading from cysteine to phenylalanine, the CDR3 counts 14 amino acids. The coding DNA is unavailable. A commercial ELISA kit detecting HCMV-specific IgG in serum was used to determine HCMV serostatus. Ficoll density gradient centrifugation was used to isolate peripheral blood mononuclear cells from blood. The data were produced on an Illumina HiSeq 2000. TCR beta cDNA libraries were made by 5'RACE template switching that added a universal primer site and unique molecular identifiers. Synthesis of cDNA was primed from the TCR beta constant segment and was followed by two consecutive PCR amplification steps. In the authors' own workflow: Reads were demultiplexed and grouped by UMI with MIGEC, and clonotypes were assembled and quantified with MiTCR. To exclude erroneous sequences, only TCR cDNA sequences supported by at least two reads were retained. The tcR package was used for downstream repertoire analysis, and clonotypes were matched across fractions by CDR3 nucleotide sequence plus V segment. VDJmatch was used to annotate antigen specificity against VDJdb, with one amino acid substitution in CDR3 allowed. TCRdb reprocessed the reads, so every CDR3 protein sequence counts as one entry and DNA is not shown. TCRdb's processing, not the study's, gives the V and J calls here. The table held for this sample gives 300,000 to 500,000 distinct CDR3 sequences. In total, the top ten clones hold 9.5% to 12% of the sample.

What was sequenced was blood T cells: a sorted CD56 or NKG2C T cell subset, CD4+ or CD8+ T cells, or bulk PBMC T cells (not recorded which). The clonotype originates from a woman in her fifties or sixties in good health. Donor details come from another sample of the same person, matched by shared clones. The chain joins TRBV28 to TRBJ1-4; TCRdb reports TRBD1, a call that lacks DNA to check it against. The CDR3 loop reads CASSLSTGDEKLFF.